The 6 T cell receptor beta chains reported below all come from one sample, sequenced in a study of CD8 T cells in Susac syndrome. RNA, at roughly 0.5 to 1 ug, was reverse transcribed with random hexamers. One entry per CDR3 protein, called by TCRdb with MiXCR from the immunoSEQ multiplex PCR reads. The sample holds around 140,000 distinct CDR3 sequences; roughly 80% are singletons and the top ten take around 0.51%. Specimen: CD8+ T cells from PBMCs. The source of these receptors is a human donor with multiple sclerosis.

This chain joins TRBV5-4 and TRBJ1-2; tentative D call: TRBD1 (5 bases). From germline, CDR1 is SGHNT and CDR2 YYREEE (reference sequence). The CDR3 extends over 13 amino acids. Trimming pared 2 bases from V and 7 bases from J, leaving 12 bases between. The CDR3 is CASSFTGRGGYTF. For the CDR3, the DNA is TGTGCCAGCAGCTTTACGGGGCGGGGTGGCTACACCTTC.

This clonotype was counted a single time. The chain links TRBV6-4 to TRBJ1-4; a weak D match, TRBD1 (6 bases). V lost 8 bases to trimming and J lost 5 bases, with 6 bases between them. CDR1 and CDR2 (germline): MRHNA, SNTAGT. The CDR3 loop spans 11 amino acids. CDR3 nucleotide sequence: TGTGCCAGCCAGGGGAATGAAAAACTGTTTTTT. Encoded protein: CASQGNEKLFF.

CDR3 sequence (DNA): TGTGCCAGCAGCAGCGGGACAGGGGGTTTCGCTGGAAACACCATATATTTT. Translated, it gives CASSSGTGGFAGNTIYF. The chain combines TRBV5-5 with TRBJ1-3; 11 nucleotides match TRBD1. Looked up from germline, CDR1 is SGHKS and CDR2 is YYEKEE (reference sequence). With 4 bases clipped from V and 2 bases from J, the junction kept 8 bases outside the gene matches. CDR3 length: 17 residues.

Here the CDR3 reads CASSSPGLVSNEQFF. CDR3 nucleotides: TGTGCCAGCAGCTCCCCGGGACTAGTCTCCAATGAGCAGTTCTTC. The genes are TRBV7-2 and TRBJ2-1, with TRBD2 matching 8 bases. CDR1 is SGHTA, CDR2 FQGNSA, per germline. The CDR3 sequence is 15 residues long. V lost 4 bases, J lost 6 bases, and 8 bases stayed unmatched.

This sequence joins TRBV4-3 and TRBJ2-1; 8 bases match TRBD1. The trim removed 0 bases at V and 0 bases at J, leaving 4 bases unmatched. Germline loops: CDR1 LGHNA, CDR2 YSLEER. The CDR3 has 17 amino acids. The CDR3 bases are TGCGCCAGCAGCCAAGATCTAGGACAGGGCTCCTACAATGAGCAGTTCTTC. It yields the protein CASSQDLGQGSYNEQFF.

The chain combines TRBV19 with TRBJ1-2; possible D gene TRBD1, 5 bases. The CDR3 sequence is 12 residues long. Germline CDR1 is LNHDA and CDR2 is SQIVND (reference sequence). Trimming took off 10 bases at V and 6 bases at J, with 15 bases between the two ends. The CDR3 nucleotides are TGTGCCATAAGGACACATGTAAATGGCTACACCTTC. Its translation: CAIRTHVNGYTF.